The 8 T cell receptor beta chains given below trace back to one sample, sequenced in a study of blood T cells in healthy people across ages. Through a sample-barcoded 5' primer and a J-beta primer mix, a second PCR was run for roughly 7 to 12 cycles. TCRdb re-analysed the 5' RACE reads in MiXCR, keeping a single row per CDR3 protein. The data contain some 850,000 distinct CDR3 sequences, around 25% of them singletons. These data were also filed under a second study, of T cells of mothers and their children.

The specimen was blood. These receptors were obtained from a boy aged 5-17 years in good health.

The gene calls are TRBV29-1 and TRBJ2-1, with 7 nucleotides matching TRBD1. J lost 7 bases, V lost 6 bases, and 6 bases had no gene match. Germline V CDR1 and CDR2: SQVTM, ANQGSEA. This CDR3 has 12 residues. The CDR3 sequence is CSVPETGNEQFF. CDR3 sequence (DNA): TGCAGCGTCCCAGAGACAGGGAATGAGCAGTTCTTC.

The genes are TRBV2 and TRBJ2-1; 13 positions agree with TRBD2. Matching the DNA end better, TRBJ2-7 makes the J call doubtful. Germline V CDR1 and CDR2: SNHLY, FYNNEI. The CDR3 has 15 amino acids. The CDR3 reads CASSEGTSGINEQYF. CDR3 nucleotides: TGTGCCAGCAGTGAGGGGACTAGCGGGATCAACGAGCAGTACTTC.

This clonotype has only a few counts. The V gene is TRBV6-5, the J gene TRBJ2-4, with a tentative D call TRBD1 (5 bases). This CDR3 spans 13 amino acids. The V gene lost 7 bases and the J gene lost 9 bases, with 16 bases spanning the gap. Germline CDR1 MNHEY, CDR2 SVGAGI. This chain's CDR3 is CASKSTDMTIQYF. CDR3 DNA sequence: TGTGCCAGCAAAAGCACGGACATGACCATTCAGTACTTC.

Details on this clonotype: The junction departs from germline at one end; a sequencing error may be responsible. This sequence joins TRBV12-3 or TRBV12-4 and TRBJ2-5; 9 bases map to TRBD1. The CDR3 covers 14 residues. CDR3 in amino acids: CAGSAPGQGETQYF. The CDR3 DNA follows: TGTGCCGGCAGTGCCCCGGGACAGGGAGAGACCCAGTACTTC.

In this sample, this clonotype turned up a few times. The CDR3 protein is CASTLSGIITDTQYF. CDR3 DNA sequence: TGTGCCAGCACTCTTAGCGGGATTATCACAGATACGCAGTATTTT. The chain recombines TRBV11-2 with TRBJ2-3; 8 bases agree with TRBD2. The germline V gene encodes CDR1 SGHAT and CDR2 FQNNGV. The ends lost 7 bases at V and 2 bases at J; junction bases unmatched: 8. The CDR3 has 15 residues.

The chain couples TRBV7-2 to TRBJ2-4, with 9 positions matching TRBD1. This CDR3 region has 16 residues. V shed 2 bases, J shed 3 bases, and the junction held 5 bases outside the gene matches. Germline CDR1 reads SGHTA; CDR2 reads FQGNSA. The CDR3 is CASSLLTGGVKNIQYF. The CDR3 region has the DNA TGTGCCAGCAGCTTATTAACAGGGGGCGTCAAAAACATTCAGTACTTC. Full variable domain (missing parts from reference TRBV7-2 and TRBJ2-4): GAGVSQSPSNKVTEKGKDVELRCDPISGHTALYWYRQSLGQGLEFLIYFQGNSAPDKSGLPSDRFSAERTGGSVSTLTIQRTQQEDSAVYLCASSLLTGGVKNIQYFGAGTRLSVL.

The CDR3 DNA reads as TGTGCCAGCAGCTTAGGGGGCAGCCTAGAACGGGATGAGCAGTTCTTC. Its protein product is CASSLGGSLERDEQFF. The V gene is TRBV7-9, the J gene TRBJ2-1; TRBD1 might be the D (5 bases). This CDR3 region has 16 residues. The ends were cut back, 1 base at V and 8 bases at J, with 18 bases in the middle. Germline V lookup: CDR1 SEHNR, CDR2 FQNEAQ (reference sequence).

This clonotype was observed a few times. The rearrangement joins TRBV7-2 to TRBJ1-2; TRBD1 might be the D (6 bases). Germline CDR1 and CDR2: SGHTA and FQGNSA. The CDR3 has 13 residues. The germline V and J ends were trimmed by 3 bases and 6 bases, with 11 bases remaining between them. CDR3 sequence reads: CASSFSGTNGYTF. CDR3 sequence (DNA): TGTGCCAGCAGCTTCTCCGGGACAAATGGCTACACCTTC. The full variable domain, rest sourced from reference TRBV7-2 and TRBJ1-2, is GAGVSQSPSNKVTEKGKDVELRCDPISGHTALYWYRQSLGQGLEFLIYFQGNSAPDKSGLPSDRFSAERTGGSVSTLTIQRTQQEDSAVYLCASSFSGTNGYTFGSGTRLTVV.